This T cell receptor (beta chain) was captured in a study of blood T cell repertoires in COVID-19. Overall study context: The United States, Italy and Spain provided the acute and convalescent COVID-19 samples. Nucleic acid was either cDNA or gDNA, and it came from T cells, B-cell-depleted T cells, or PBMCs.

V was cut by 0 bases and J by 2 bases, with 10 bases left in between. Germline CDR1 KGHSH, CDR2 LQKENI. CDR3 length equals 15 residues. Sequencing was performed with immunoSEQ multiplex PCR; in TCRdb, only in-frame clones are kept and a portion is missing. The sample lists fewer than 200,000 clones; 80% to 90% were seen once. Specimen: peripheral blood. The V and J genes are TRBV18 and TRBJ1-1; possible D gene TRBD1, 6 bases. The TCR originated in a man between 45 and 60 years old with active or convalescent COVID-19. The CDR3 is CASSPPRTANTEAFF. In DNA, the CDR3 is TGTGCCAGCTCACCACCTCGGACAGCAAACACTGAAGCTTTCTTT.